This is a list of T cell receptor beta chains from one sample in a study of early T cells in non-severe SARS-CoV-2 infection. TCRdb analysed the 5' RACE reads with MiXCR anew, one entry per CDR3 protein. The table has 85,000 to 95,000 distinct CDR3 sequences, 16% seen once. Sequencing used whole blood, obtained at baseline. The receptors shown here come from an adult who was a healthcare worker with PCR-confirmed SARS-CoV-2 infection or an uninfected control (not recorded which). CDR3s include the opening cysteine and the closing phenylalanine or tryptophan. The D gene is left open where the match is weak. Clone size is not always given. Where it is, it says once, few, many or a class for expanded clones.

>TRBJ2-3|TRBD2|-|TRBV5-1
TGCGCCAGCAGCTCTCGGGGACTAGCGGCTAGCACAGATACGCAGTATTTT
CASSSRGLAASTDTQYF
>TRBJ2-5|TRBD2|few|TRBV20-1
TGCAGTGCTAGATTTGGGAGCGGGATAGGGACCCAGTACTTC
CSARFGSGIGTQYF
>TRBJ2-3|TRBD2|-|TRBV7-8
TGTGTCAGCAGCCCAACTAGCGGGAGGGCGACAGATACGCAGTATTTT
CVSSPTSGRATDTQYF
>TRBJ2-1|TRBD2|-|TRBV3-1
TGTGCCAGCAGCCAAGTCACGACTAGCGCTTACAATGAGCAGTTCTTC
CASSQVTTSAYNEQFF
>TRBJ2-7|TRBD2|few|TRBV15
TGTGCCACCAGCACCAGAAAGCTCGAGCGGGAGGCCTCCTACGAGCAGTACTTC
CATSTRKLEREASYEQYF
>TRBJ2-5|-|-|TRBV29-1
TGCAGCGTTGGACCCCGCGGGACCCAGTACTTC
CSVGPRGTQYF
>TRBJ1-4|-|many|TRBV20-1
TGCAGTGCTAGTGGGGATAGAGAAAAACTGTTTTTT
CSASGDREKLFF
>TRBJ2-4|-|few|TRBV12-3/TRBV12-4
TGTGCCAGCAGTTCACAGGCCCGGGGAGCAAACATTCAGTACTTC
CASSSQARGANIQYF
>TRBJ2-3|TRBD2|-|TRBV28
TGTGCCAGCAGTTCCATAGGACTAGCGGGATTGGATACGCAGTATTTT
CASSSIGLAGLDTQYF
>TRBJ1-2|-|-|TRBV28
TGTGCCAGCAGTTTGCCGGGGATAAGAGGCTACACCTTC
CASSLPGIRGYTF
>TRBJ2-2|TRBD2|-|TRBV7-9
TGTGCCAGCCTAGCTCTCCCTGGGACTAGCGGGAGCACCGGGGAGCTGTTTTTT
CASLALPGTSGSTGELFF
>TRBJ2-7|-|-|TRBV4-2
TGTGCCAGCAGCCCCTCCTTTACCAACGAGCAGTACTTC
CASSPSFTNEQYF
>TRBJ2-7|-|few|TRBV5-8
TGTGCCAGCAGCGTGACACAGGGTTTCGAGCAGTACTTC
CASSVTQGFEQYF
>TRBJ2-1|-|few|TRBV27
TGTGCCAGCAGTTATAGACCCCCCCACAGGGCGATCCTCTACAATGAGCAGTTCTTC
CASSYRPPHRAILYNEQFF
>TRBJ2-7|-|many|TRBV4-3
TGCGCCAGCAGCCAAGAGGGGGGCCCCTACGAGCAGTACTTC
CASSQEGGPYEQYF
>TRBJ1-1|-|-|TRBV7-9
TGTGCCAGCAGCTTCACCCTCACTGAAGCTTTCTTT
CASSFTLTEAFF
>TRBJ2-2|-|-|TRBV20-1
TGCAGTGCTAGTAGGACCTCAAATACCGGGGAGCTGTTTTTT
CSASRTSNTGELFF
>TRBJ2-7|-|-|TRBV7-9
TGTGCCAGCAGCGCCGCAGGGAGGGAGCAGTACTTC
CASSAAGREQYF
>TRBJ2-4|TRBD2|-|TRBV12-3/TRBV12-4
TGTGCCAGCAGTTTAGTAGGGAGGGGAGGGTTAGCCAAAAACATTCAGTACTTC
CASSLVGRGGLAKNIQYF
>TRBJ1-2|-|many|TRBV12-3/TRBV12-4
TGTGCCAGCAGTTTGGGCAGGACCCTTGGCTACACCTTC
CASSLGRTLGYTF
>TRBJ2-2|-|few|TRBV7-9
TGTGCCAGCAGCTCCTACCGACAGACCGGGGAGCTGTTTTTT
CASSSYRQTGELFF
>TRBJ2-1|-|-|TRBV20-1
TGCAGTGCTCCCTCGTGGGCTAGCGCGCCCCAGTTCTTC
CSAPSWASAPQFF
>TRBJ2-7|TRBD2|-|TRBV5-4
TGTGCCAGCCGACTAGCGGGAGAGTCCGCCCCCTACGAGCAGCACTTC
CASRLAGESAPYEQHF
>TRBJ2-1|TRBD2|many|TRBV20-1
TGCAGTGGGACCGGGACTAGTCCATTTGAGCAGTTCTTC
CSGTGTSPFEQFF
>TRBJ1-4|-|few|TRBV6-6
TGTGCCAGCAGCGCCGGGGGAGGTAATGAAAAACTGTTTTTT
CASSAGGGNEKLFF
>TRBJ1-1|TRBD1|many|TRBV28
TGTGCCAGCAGTTTATGGACAAAAACCGGGACAGGGGGGAACGAAGCTTTCTTT
CASSLWTKTGTGGNEAFF
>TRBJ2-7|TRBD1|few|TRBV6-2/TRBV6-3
TGTGCCAGCAGCCTGGACAGGTGGTTGAGAGACGAGCAGTACTTC
CASSLDRWLRDEQYF
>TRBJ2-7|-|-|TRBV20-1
TGCAGTGCTAGGCTAGGCTACGAGCAGTACTTC
CSARLGYEQYF
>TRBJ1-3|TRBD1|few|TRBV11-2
TGTGCCAGCAGCGGACAGGATGGAAACACCATATATTTT
CASSGQDGNTIYF
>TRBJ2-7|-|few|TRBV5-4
TGTGCCAGCAAGAATATAGGACAGCCGATCTACGAGCAGTACTTC
CASKNIGQPIYEQYF
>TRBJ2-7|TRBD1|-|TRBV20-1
TGCAGTGCTAGACTGAGGACCGGGACAGTCAAAGAGCAGTACTTC
CSARLRTGTVKEQYF
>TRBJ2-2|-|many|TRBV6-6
TGTGCCAGCGCCACAGGGCCGGACGGGGAGCTGTTTTTT
CASATGPDGELFF
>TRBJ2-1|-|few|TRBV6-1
TGTGCCAGCAGTGGTTACAGGGTGGGGACCTACAATGAGCAGTTCTTC
CASSGYRVGTYNEQFF
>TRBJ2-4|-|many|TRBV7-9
TGTGCCAGCAGCTTTCCGGGCCGACAAAGCTACTTC
CASSFPGRQSYF
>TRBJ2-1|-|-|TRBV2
TGTGCCAGCGATGGATATGACAATGAGCAGTTCTTC
CASDGYDNEQFF
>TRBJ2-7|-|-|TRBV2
TGTGCCAGCAGGGGGACCGGGACCCCGATCCGAGAGCAGTACTTC
CASRGTGTPIREQYF
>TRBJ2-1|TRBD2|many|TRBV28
TGTGCCACTTCCTTTAGCGGGGTCGTTGAGCAGTTCTTC
CATSFSGVVEQFF
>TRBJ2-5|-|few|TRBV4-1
TGCGCCAGCAGCCAAGAGGGGCAGGGCTTTGAGACCCAGTACTTC
CASSQEGQGFETQYF
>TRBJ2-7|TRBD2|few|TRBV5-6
TGTGCCAGCAGGGCCGGGGGGGACTACGAGCAGTACTTC
CASRAGGDYEQYF